These 23 T cell receptor beta chains were all obtained from the same sample, sequenced in a study of T cell responses to AZD1222 COVID-19 vaccine. Sequenced by immunoSEQ multiplex PCR; TCRdb stores in-frame clones only, minus some. The sample carries about 69,000 clones, less than 85% recorded once. Here the sequenced sample was peripheral blood, taken 28 days after the second AZD1222 dose. The source of these receptors is an adult who received the AZD1222 COVID-19 vaccine.

This clone was counted a single time. This sequence joins TRBV25-1 and TRBJ1-6; D might be TRBD1 (6 bases). The CDR3 extends over 14 amino acids. Trimming took off 8 bases at V and 7 bases at J, with 15 bases between the two ends. CDR1 and CDR2 (germline): MGHDK, SYGVNS. DNA of the CDR3: TGTGCCAGCCGGGGGGGGCCGACCAATTCACCCCTCCACTTT. Encoded protein: CASRGGPTNSPLHF.

The V gene is TRBV30, the J gene TRBJ2-1; maybe TRBD1 (6 bases). The CDR3 runs to 15 residues. Per the germline V gene, CDR1 is GTSNPN and CDR2 is SVGIG (reference sequence). V was shortened by 3 bases and J by 9 bases, with 21 bases between the two germline ends. CDR3 loop: CAWSLSRQALGEQFF. The CDR3 region has the DNA TGTGCCTGGAGCTTAAGTCGACAGGCCCTAGGTGAGCAGTTCTTC.

The V gene is TRBV7-2, the J gene TRBJ1-2, with D hard to call. The CDR3 consists of 14 residues. V was shortened by 5 bases and J by 3 bases, with 13 bases between the two germline ends. Germline V gene data show CDR1 as SGHTA and CDR2 as FQGNSA. The CDR3 here is CASSGSIAHYGYTF. The CDR3 region has the DNA TGTGCCAGCAGCGGTAGTATTGCGCACTATGGCTACACCTTC. The whole variable domain, remainder taken from reference TRBV7-2 and TRBJ1-2, is GAGVSQSPSNKVTEKGKDVELRCDPISGHTALYWYRQSLGQGLEFLIYFQGNSAPDKSGLPSDRFSAERTGGSVSTLTIQRTQQEDSAVYLCASSGSIAHYGYTFGSGTRLTVV.

This clone was picked up a small number of times. The chain links TRBV9 to TRBJ1-6; D not certain. Trimming removed 0 bases at V and 5 bases at J, with 6 bases between. This CDR3 spans 14 amino acids. CDR1 is SGDLS, CDR2 YYNGEE, per germline. CDR3 DNA: TGTGCCAGCAGCGTAGGAGAACATAATTCACCCCTCCACTTT. It translates to CASSVGEHNSPLHF. Variable domain in full (rest from reference TRBV9 and TRBJ1-6): DSGVTQTPKHLITATGQRVTLRCSPRSGDLSVYWYQQSLDQGLQFLIQYYNGEERAKGNILERFSAQQFPDLHSELNLSSLELGDSALYFCASSVGEHNSPLHFGNGTRLTVT.

The gene calls are TRBV10-1 and TRBJ1-6; 7 nucleotides match TRBD1. Germline assignment: CDR1 WNHNN and CDR2 SYGVQD (reference sequence). The CDR3 consists of 14 residues. J lost 7 bases, V lost 2 bases, and 2 bases had no gene match. Here the CDR3 reads CASSEGRGNSPLHF. CDR3 bases: TGCGCCAGCAGTGAGGGCAGGGGGAATTCACCCCTCCACTTT.

The chain carries TRBV7-8 and TRBJ1-5; D perhaps matches TRBD1 (5 bases). Germline loops: CDR1 SGHVS, CDR2 FQNEAQ. The CDR3 extends over 17 amino acids. V lost 3 bases and J 4 bases, leaving 19 bases between the germline ends. The CDR3 nucleotides are TGTGCCAGCAGCTTCCTGCCGCACAGGTCAGGAAATCAGCCCCAGCATTTT. As protein: CASSFLPHRSGNQPQHF. The variable domain in full, completed from reference TRBV7-8 and TRBJ1-5, reads GAGVSQSPRYKVAKRGQDVALRCDPISGHVSLFWYQQALGQGPEFLTYFQNEAQLDKSGLPSDRFFAERPEGSVSTLKIQRTQQEDSAVYLCASSFLPHRSGNQPQHFGDGTRLSIL.

CDR3 loop: CAGGLAGGYEQYF. The CDR3 DNA is TGTGCCGGAGGGCTAGCGGGAGGTTACGAGCAGTACTTC. The gene calls are TRBV30 and TRBJ2-7, with 11 nucleotides matching TRBD2. The V segment lost 8 bases and the J segment 4 bases; nucleotides outside the gene matches: 7. CDR3 length: 13 residues. Germline V gene lookup returns CDR1 GTSNPN and CDR2 SVGIG (reference sequence).

V usage is TRBV7-3 and J usage is TRBJ1-2; 8 nucleotides align to TRBD1. The CDR3 length is 14 residues. Germline V lookup: CDR1 SGHTA, CDR2 FQGTGA. Trimming took 5 bases from V and 8 from J; bases not matched to a gene: 10. The CDR3 loop is CASSLGQGARGYTF. CDR3 in DNA: TGTGCCAGCAGCCTGGGGCAGGGGGCGAGGGGCTACACCTTC.

J is TRBJ1-1 and V is TRBV29-1; no firm D call. V lost 5 bases to trimming and J lost 1 base, with 8 bases between them. Germline CDR1 reads SQVTM; CDR2 reads ANQGSEA. The CDR3 contains 12 residues. The CDR3 DNA follows: TGCAGCGTTCAGACGGGGAACACTGAAGCTTTCTTT. Translation: CSVQTGNTEAFF.

This chain connects TRBV6-5 to TRBJ1-6, with 9 positions matching TRBD1. Germline CDR1 and CDR2: MNHEY and SVGAGI. After removal of 9 bases from V and 8 bases from J, the junction contained 11 bases not matched to a gene. The CDR3 contains 15 residues. The CDR3 loop is CASRPRGQGDSPLHF. The CDR3 nucleotides are TGTGCCAGTCGACCACGGGGACAGGGTGATTCACCCCTCCACTTT.

V is TRBV9 and J is TRBJ1-2; 9 nucleotides match TRBD1. Trimming took 2 bases from V and 8 from J; bases not matched to a gene: 7. The germline gives CDR1 SGDLS, CDR2 YYNGEE. The CDR3 totals 14 residues. The CDR3 loop is CASSVGTGKKGYTF. The CDR3 DNA is TGTGCCAGCAGCGTCGGGACAGGGAAAAAGGGCTACACCTTC.

The CDR3 here is CASTSNPGTATNEKLFF. In nucleotides, the CDR3 is TGTGCCAGCACCTCCAACCCCGGGACAGCAACTAATGAAAAACTGTTTTTT. V and J are TRBV7-6 and TRBJ1-4; 7 nucleotides align to TRBD1. Germline CDR1 is SGHVS and CDR2 is FNYEAQ. This CDR3 has 17 amino acids. The V gene end was trimmed by 7 bases and the J gene end by 0 bases; junction bases not matched to a gene: 11.

The chain is built from TRBV2 and TRBJ2-7; no definite D call. Trimming stripped 7 bases from V and 4 bases from J, with 11 bases between. The germline V gene encodes CDR1 SNHLY and CDR2 FYNNEI. There are 12 residues in the CDR3. CDR3 DNA: TGTGCCAGCAAAGGAACAGTTTACGAGCAGTACTTC. Residues: CASKGTVYEQYF.

A few counts support this clone. J is TRBJ2-1 and V is TRBV6-5, with D possibly matching TRBD2 (6 bases). Deletions cut 7 bases from V and 9 bases from J, with 19 bases between. This CDR3 is built from 14 residues. In germline, CDR1 is MNHEY, CDR2 SVGAGI. The CDR3 DNA is TGTGCCAGCAACGCTGAACCGCGGGGCTCTGAGCAGTTCTTC. As protein: CASNAEPRGSEQFF.

A remark on this clone: At one end the junction does not follow the germline gene, possibly because of a read error. V is TRBV5-8 and J is TRBJ1-1; no reliable D call. The CDR3 runs to 13 residues. CDR1 is SGHTS, CDR2 YDEGEE, per germline. CDR3 loop: CASSHPRNAEAFF. The CDR3 DNA follows: TGTGCCAGCAGCCACCCTAGGAACGCTGAAGCTTTCTTT.

The chain carries TRBV5-4 and TRBJ2-1, with no clear D. The V gene lost 1 base and the J gene lost 5 bases, with 10 bases spanning the gap. In germline, CDR1 is SGHNT, CDR2 YYREEE (reference sequence). The CDR3 covers 14 residues. CDR3 loop: CASSLRLGDNEQFF. CDR3 nucleotide sequence: TGTGCCAGCAGCTTGAGGCTAGGAGACAATGAGCAGTTCTTC.

This clone was seen a single time. The J gene is TRBJ1-2, the V gene TRBV11-2; unclear D gene. The length of the CDR3 is 15 residues. Germline CDR1 SGHAT, CDR2 FQNNGV. The V end was cut by 0 bases, the J end by 6 bases, with 14 bases between. CDR3 sequence: CASSLDTQAYNGYTF. CDR3 nucleotide sequence: TGTGCCAGCAGCTTAGATACCCAGGCGTACAATGGCTACACCTTC.

The chain recombines TRBV7-9 with TRBJ2-7, with a tentative D call TRBD2 (6 bases). Trimming removed 7 bases from V and 0 bases from J, with 13 bases in between. Germline loops: CDR1 SEHNR, CDR2 FQNEAQ (reference sequence). CDR3 size: 14 residues. CDR3 region: CASNPDGGSYEQYF. The CDR3 bases are TGTGCCAGCAACCCCGACGGGGGCTCCTACGAGCAGTACTTC.

The CDR3 nucleotides are TGTGCCAGCAGCTTGGCCAGGAGCTCCTACGAGCAGTACTTC. It is translated as CASSLARSSYEQYF. This chain links TRBV5-4 with TRBJ2-7; no definite D call. CDR3 length: 14 residues. Germline lookup yields CDR1 SGHNT and CDR2 YYREEE (reference sequence). Trimming removed 0 bases from V and 0 bases from J, with 7 bases in between.

The CDR3 DNA is TGTGCCAGCAGCCCGGCTCCGTGGACAGGGACTGGGGCCAACGTCCTGACTTTC. Its protein is CASSPAPWTGTGANVLTF. The chain combines TRBV7-6 with TRBJ2-6; 8 bases map to TRBD1. The length of the CDR3 is 18 residues. The junction had 11 bases not matched to a gene; V was cut back by 5 bases and J by 2 bases. The germline V gene encodes CDR1 SGHVS and CDR2 FNYEAQ.

CDR3 nucleotide sequence: TGTGCCAGCAGCCCAAGACAGGGGGGTTGGCAAGAGACCCAGTACTTC. Protein product: CASSPRQGGWQETQYF. The gene calls are TRBV5-5 and TRBJ2-5, with TRBD1 matching 9 bases. Trimming removed 4 bases from V and 2 bases from J; junction bases left unmatched: 9. The CDR3 has 16 amino acids. CDR1 is SGHKS and CDR2 is YYEKEE in the germline V gene (reference sequence).

This chain connects TRBV27 to TRBJ2-2; 11 bases line up with TRBD2. V gave up 6 bases and J gave up 2 bases; unmatched junction bases: 5. This CDR3 region has 16 residues. Germline CDR1 reads MNHEY; CDR2 reads SMNVEV (reference sequence). This CDR3 reads CASRLGLAVNTGELFF. CDR3 nucleotide sequence: TGTGCCAGCAGGCTGGGACTAGCGGTCAACACCGGGGAGCTGTTTTTT.

V gene TRBV12-5 combines with J gene TRBJ2-7; 13 bases match TRBD2. This CDR3 has 15 amino acids. Germline V gene sequence: CDR1 LGHNT, CDR2 FRNRAP. The junction had 8 bases not matched to a gene; V was cut back by 5 bases and J by 7 bases. The CDR3 protein is CASGPPGLAGVEQYF. In nucleotides, the CDR3 is TGTGCTAGTGGTCCCCCAGGACTAGCGGGAGTTGAGCAGTACTTC.